The 11 T cell receptor beta chains below all came from one sample that was sequenced in a study of regulatory T cells in long-lasting Graves disease. Indicated time point: newly diagnosed GD, antithyroid drugs for less than 3 months. PBMCs provided the RNA from which the TCR library was made. Sequencing libraries for TCR beta were prepared with iRepertoire HTBI primers and Arm-PCR of CDR3 regions. One entry per CDR3 protein, called by TCRdb with MiXCR from the multiplex PCR reads. The repertoire consists of around 450,000 distinct CDR3 sequences, with around 15% occurring once and the leading ten covering more than 10%. In addition, the sample was reused for a study of T cells in Graves' hyperthyroidism and ophthalmopathy.

Source: peripheral blood mononuclear cells (PBMCs), taken at new diagnosis, from a patient treated with antithyroid drugs. The receptor source for this set is a middle-aged man with Graves disease.

The genes are TRBV6-1 and TRBJ2-1, with 12 bases identical to TRBD2. The CDR3 runs to 16 residues. Germline V gene data show CDR1 as MNHNS and CDR2 as SASEGT. Trimming removed 8 bases from V and 7 bases from J; junction bases left unmatched: 12. The CDR3 loop reads CASLPRGLAGWNEQFF. CDR3 nucleotides: TGTGCCAGCTTGCCCCGTGGACTAGCGGGATGGAATGAGCAGTTCTTC.

This clonotype was seen at least ten times. The rearrangement uses TRBV6-1 and TRBJ1-6, with D maybe TRBD1 (5 bases). V lost 9 bases to trimming and J lost 4 bases, with 16 bases between them. CDR1 MNHNS and CDR2 SASEGT come from the germline V gene. The length of the CDR3 is 15 residues. The DNA of the CDR3 is TGTGCCAGTTTAAGAGGGGCCTCATATAATTCACCCCTCCACTTT. It yields the protein CASLRGASYNSPLHF.

This clonotype was detected ten times or more. The chain links TRBV11-3 to TRBJ1-1, with TRBD1 matching 9 bases. CDR1 and CDR2 from the germline V gene are SGHNT and YENEEA. This CDR3 region has 15 residues. With 6 bases clipped from V and 1 base from J, the junction kept 6 bases outside the gene matches. In nucleotides, the CDR3 is TGTGCCAGCAGTACGGGACAGGGAGAGAACACTGAAGCTTTCTTT. Encoded protein: CASSTGQGENTEAFF.

The V call is TRBV14, the J call TRBJ1-1, with D possibly TRBD1 on 5 matching bases. The germline gives CDR1 SGHDN, CDR2 FVKESK. Trimming cost V 5 bases and J 4 bases, with 14 bases left between them. The CDR3 runs to 14 residues. CDR3: CASSARDPSTEAFF. CDR3 DNA: TGTGCCAGCAGCGCCCGGGACCCAAGCACTGAAGCTTTCTTT.

The table lists this clonotype with a few counts. The chain is built from TRBV11-1 and TRBJ2-1, with D hard to call. V lost 6 bases to trimming and J lost 4 bases, with 16 bases between them. The CDR3 is 15 amino acids. Per germline, CDR1 SGHAT and CDR2 FQDESV (reference sequence). The CDR3 region is CASSRGPDLYNEQFF. The CDR3 DNA is TGTGCCAGCAGTCGCGGCCCTGATTTGTACAATGAGCAGTTCTTC.

V and J are TRBV5-1 and TRBJ1-2; tentative D call: TRBD1 (5 bases). Trimming took 4 bases from V and 5 from J, leaving 24 bases between them. The CDR3 loop spans 17 amino acids. Per the germline V gene, CDR1 is SGHRS and CDR2 is YFSETQ. The CDR3 loop is CASSAETGSGQSYGYTF. In DNA form, the CDR3 reads TGCGCCAGCAGCGCGGAAACCGGGTCGGGGCAGAGTTATGGCTACACCTTC.

This clonotype was seen more than once but under ten times. The chain couples TRBV28 to TRBJ2-3; D is tentatively TRBD1 or TRBD2 (7 bases each). This CDR3 region has 16 residues. V lost 4 bases, J lost 4 bases, and 18 bases lay in between. In germline, CDR1 is MDHEN, CDR2 SYDVKM. The CDR3 loop reads CASSSSVQGGADTQYF. DNA for the CDR3: TGTGCCAGCAGTTCCTCGGTCCAGGGGGGGGCAGATACGCAGTATTTT.

At least ten counts were recorded for this clonotype. The genes are TRBV14 and TRBJ2-1; the D gene is possibly TRBD1 (6 bases). The CDR3 spans 13 residues. The V and J ends lost 1 base and 6 bases respectively, with 7 bases between them. CDR1 SGHDN and CDR2 FVKESK come from the germline V gene. The CDR3 DNA follows: TGTGCCAGCAGCCAAGTACAGGGCAATGAGCAGTTCTTC. Encoded protein: CASSQVQGNEQFF.

This clonotype was recorded many times. This sequence joins TRBV2 and TRBJ2-7; no reliable D call. V gave up 1 base and J gave up 0 bases, with 1 base separating them. The CDR3 runs to 12 residues. The germline gives CDR1 SNHLY, CDR2 FYNNEI. The CDR3 DNA reads TGTGCCAGCAGTGAAGTCTCCTACGAGCAGTACTTC. Encoded protein: CASSEVSYEQYF.

J is TRBJ2-1 and V is TRBV6-1; 11 bases are a match to TRBD2. From germline, CDR1 is MNHNS and CDR2 SASEGT. V gave up 3 bases and J gave up 6 bases; unmatched junction bases: 10. This CDR3 region has 17 residues. CDR3 in amino acids: CASSDTVASGRINEQFF. In DNA, the CDR3 is TGTGCCAGCAGTGACACCGTGGCTAGCGGGAGGATCAATGAGCAGTTCTTC.

This clonotype was detected many times. The V and J genes are TRBV28 and TRBJ2-1, with 11 bases matching TRBD2. CDR3 length: 15 residues. V lost 5 bases to trimming and J lost 7 bases; unmatched junction nucleotides: 7. The germline gives CDR1 MDHEN, CDR2 SYDVKM. CDR3 region: CASSAGVAGGNEQFF. The DNA for the CDR3 is TGTGCCAGCAGTGCCGGGGTAGCGGGAGGGAATGAGCAGTTCTTC.